The 18 T cell receptor beta chains presented below share a single source sample, sequenced in a study of T cells in localized non-small cell lung cancer. Assay: immunoSEQ multiplex PCR; the TCRdb copy retains only in-frame clones and omits some. This table holds around 6,000 clones, around 90% found once. This material consisted of peripheral blood, taken before any cancer treatment. These receptors all stem from a male donor aged 60 or over with stage I lung adenocarcinoma.

The chain employs TRBV6-6 and TRBJ1-5; D ambiguous. The CDR3 runs 16 residues. V was shortened by 0 bases and J by 6 bases, with 15 bases between the two germline ends. Germline V CDR1 and CDR2: MNHNY, SVGAGI (reference sequence). For the CDR3, the DNA is TGTGCCAGCAGTTACTCGATCCCGGACGGTTCTCAGCCCCAGCATTTT. Encoded protein: CASSYSIPDGSQPQHF.

V gene TRBV10-1 combines with J gene TRBJ1-3; no definite D call. The germline CDR1 and CDR2 sequences are WNHNN and SYGVQD (reference sequence). The CDR3 sequence is 12 residues long. V lost 8 bases and J 2 bases, leaving 7 bases between the germline ends. The CDR3 nucleotides are TGCGCCAGCCAGGCTGCTGGAAACACCATATATTTT. This encodes CASQAAGNTIYF.

CDR3 sequence reads: CASSLAEGGEQYV. Here the CDR3 DNA reads TGTGCCAGCAGCTTAGCCGAGGGCGGGGAGCAGTACGTC. V gene TRBV7-9 combines with J gene TRBJ2-7; D is possibly TRBD2 (5 bases). Germline V gene sequence: CDR1 SEHNR, CDR2 FQNEAQ (reference sequence). CDR3 length equals 13 residues. Trimming cost V 0 bases and J 7 bases, with 10 bases left between them.

The chain employs TRBV7-9 and TRBJ2-1; 15 bases are a match to TRBD2. V lost 5 bases to trimming and J lost 7 bases; unmatched junction nucleotides: 15. CDR1 and CDR2 from the germline V gene are SEHNR and FQNEAQ (reference sequence). The CDR3 is 19 amino acids. CDR3 sequence: CASSPGTSGGPYQRNEQFF. For the CDR3, the DNA is TGTGCCAGCAGCCCGGGGACTAGCGGGGGGCCCTACCAGAGGAATGAGCAGTTCTTC.

This clone was seen only once. This chain joins TRBV7-6 and TRBJ1-1, with D maybe TRBD1 (5 bases). V lost 0 bases to trimming and J lost 5 bases, with 13 bases between them. This CDR3 has 15 amino acids. Germline values: CDR1 SGHVS, CDR2 FNYEAQ. The CDR3 loop reads CASSLATIGGTEAFF. The CDR3 DNA is TGTGCCAGCAGCTTAGCCACGATTGGGGGGACTGAAGCTTTCTTT.

This clone was observed once. This chain connects TRBV5-1 to TRBJ2-3; 9 bases align to TRBD1. V lost 7 bases and J lost 3; bases outside the gene matches: 6. The CDR3 extends over 14 amino acids. Germline CDR1 reads SGHRS; CDR2 reads YFSETQ. The CDR3 DNA follows: TGCGCCAGCGGTCCGGGACAGGGTACAGATACGCAGTATTTT. It encodes CASGPGQGTDTQYF.

J is TRBJ1-3 and V is TRBV4-1, with D unclear. Germline-derived CDR1 and CDR2 are MGHRA and YSYEKL. This CDR3 region has 15 residues. The ends were cut back, 4 bases at V and 2 bases at J, with 12 bases in the middle. The CDR3 bases are TGCGCCAGCAGCCGGGAGGCACGACCTGGAAACACCATATATTTT. Amino acids: CASSREARPGNTIYF.

The chain uses TRBV11-2 and TRBJ2-1; weak D call: TRBD1 (5 bases). The CDR3 sequence is 13 residues long. CDR1 is SGHAT, CDR2 FQNNGV, per germline. Trimming left V 5 bases short and J 5 bases short, with 10 bases between. The CDR3 region has the DNA TGTGCCAGCAGCGTCGACAGAAACAATGAGCAGTTCTTC. It is translated as CASSVDRNNEQFF.

The chain is built from TRBV29-1 and TRBJ2-2; D is possibly TRBD1 (7 bases). Per germline, CDR1 SQVTM and CDR2 ANQGSEA. CDR3 length: 15 amino acids. Trimming pared 4 bases from V and 4 bases from J, leaving 16 bases between. CDR3 region: CSVGPTGRSTGELFF. CDR3 coding DNA: TGCAGCGTTGGTCCGACAGGGAGGAGCACCGGGGAGCTGTTTTTT.

In this sample, this clone turned up a few times. J is TRBJ1-6 and V is TRBV27, with D hard to call. Germline values: CDR1 MNHEY, CDR2 SMNVEV (reference sequence). CDR3 length: 17 residues. V was shortened by 5 bases and J by 6 bases, with 20 bases between the two germline ends. The CDR3 loop is CASSLDLLSSINSPLHF. The CDR3 DNA reads as TGTGCCAGCAGTCTGGACTTACTCTCTTCCATTAATTCACCCCTCCACTTT.

There are a few counts of this clone. The V and J genes are TRBV6-4 and TRBJ1-2; D remains unclear. Germline loops: CDR1 MRHNA, CDR2 SNTAGT. Trimming cost V 10 bases and J 7 bases, with 16 bases left between them. CDR3 length: 12 residues. The DNA of the CDR3 is TGTGCCACCTATCGAGGAGGACGTGGCTACACCTTC. It yields the protein CATYRGGRGYTF.

The chain links TRBV2 to TRBJ1-6; D is unclear. This CDR3 has 13 residues. V was trimmed by 4 bases and J by 11 bases, leaving 12 bases between them. Per the germline V gene, CDR1 is SNHLY and CDR2 is FYNNEI. CDR3 DNA: TGTGCCAGCAGTGGCGAGGGAGGGACACCCCTCCACTTT. It codes for CASSGEGGTPLHF.

The chain links TRBV6-5 to TRBJ2-7, with no clear D. There are 11 residues in the CDR3. V was shortened by 4 bases and J by 4 bases, with 5 bases between the two germline ends. Germline V gene lookup returns CDR1 MNHEY and CDR2 SVGAGI. CDR3 loop: CASSSDYEQYV. CDR3 bases: TGTGCCAGCAGTTCTGATTACGAGCAGTACGTC.

V is TRBV27 and J is TRBJ1-1; D remains ambiguous. This CDR3 spans 14 amino acids. CDR1 MNHEY and CDR2 SMNVEV come from the germline V gene (reference sequence). V lost 3 bases, J lost 7 bases, and 15 bases lay in between. CDR3 DNA: TGTGCCAGCAGTTTCTCCTCCACCTCTAGTGAAGCTTTCTTT. Amino acid sequence: CASSFSSTSSEAFF.

The J gene is TRBJ1-1, the V gene TRBV11-2; D is undetermined. The V and J ends lost 3 bases and 1 base respectively, with 6 bases between them. Germline V gene sequence: CDR1 SGHAT, CDR2 FQNNGV. The CDR3 totals 13 residues. In DNA form, the CDR3 reads TGTGCCAGCAGCTTGGGGAGGAACACTGAAGCTTTCTTT. This translates into CASSLGRNTEAFF.

This clone showed up just a few times. The chain recombines TRBV7-2 with TRBJ1-1, with 9 bases aligning to TRBD1. The junction had 8 bases not matched to a gene; V was cut back by 5 bases and J by 1 base. Germline V gives CDR1 SGHTA, CDR2 FQGNSA. The CDR3 totals 16 residues. The CDR3 loop reads CASSAGTGRGNTEAFF. DNA of the CDR3: TGTGCCAGCAGCGCTGGGACAGGGAGGGGGAACACTGAAGCTTTCTTT.

In DNA form, the CDR3 reads TGTGCCAGCTCCGATACAGGGGAGGACACTGAAGCTTTCTTT. It is translated as CASSDTGEDTEAFF. V is TRBV18 and J is TRBJ1-1; 7 bases match TRBD1. V was clipped by 6 bases and J by 3 bases; unmatched bases: 7. The CDR3 extends over 14 amino acids. Germline loops: CDR1 KGHSH, CDR2 LQKENI.

The rearrangement joins TRBV19 to TRBJ2-7; tentative D call: TRBD1 (5 bases). This CDR3 has 13 residues. Germline assignment: CDR1 LNHDA and CDR2 SQIVND (reference sequence). V lost 4 bases and J lost 1, with 8 bases in between. The CDR3, as DNA: TGTGCCAGTAGTACTCGACAGTCCTACGAGCAGTACTTC. This encodes CASSTRQSYEQYF. The variable domain in full, with the rest retrieved from reference TRBV19 and TRBJ2-7, is DGGITQSPKYLFRKEGQNVTLSCEQNLNHDAMYWYRQDPGQGLRLIYYSQIVNDFQKGDIAEGYSVSREKKESFPLTVTSAQKNPTAFYLCASSTRQSYEQYFGPGTRLTVT.